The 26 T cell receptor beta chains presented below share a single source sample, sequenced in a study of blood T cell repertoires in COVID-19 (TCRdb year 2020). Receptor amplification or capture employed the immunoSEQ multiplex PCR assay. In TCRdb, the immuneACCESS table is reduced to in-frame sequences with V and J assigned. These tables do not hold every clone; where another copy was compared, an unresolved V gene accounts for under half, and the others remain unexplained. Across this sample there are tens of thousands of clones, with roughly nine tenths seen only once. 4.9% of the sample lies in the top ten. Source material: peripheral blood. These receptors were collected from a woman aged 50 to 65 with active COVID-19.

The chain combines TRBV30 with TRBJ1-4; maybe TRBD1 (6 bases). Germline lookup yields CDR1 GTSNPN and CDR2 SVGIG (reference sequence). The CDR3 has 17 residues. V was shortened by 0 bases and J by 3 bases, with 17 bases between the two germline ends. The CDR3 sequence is CAWSVSNPRQANEKLFF. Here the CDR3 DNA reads TGTGCCTGGAGTGTTTCTAACCCCCGACAGGCTAATGAAAAACTGTTTTTT.

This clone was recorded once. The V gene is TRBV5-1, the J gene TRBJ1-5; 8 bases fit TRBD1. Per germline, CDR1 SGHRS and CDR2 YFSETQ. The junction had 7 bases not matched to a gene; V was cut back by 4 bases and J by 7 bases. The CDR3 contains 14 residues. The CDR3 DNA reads TGCGCCAGCAGCACCGGACAGGGAGGCCAGCCCCAGCATTTT. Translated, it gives CASSTGQGGQPQHF.

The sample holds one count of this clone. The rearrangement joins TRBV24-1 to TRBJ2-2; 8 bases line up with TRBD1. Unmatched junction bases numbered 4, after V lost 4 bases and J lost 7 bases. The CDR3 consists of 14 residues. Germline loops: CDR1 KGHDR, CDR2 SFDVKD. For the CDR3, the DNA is TGTGCCACCAGTGAGAGACAGGGGTTCGGGGAGCTGTTTTTT. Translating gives CATSERQGFGELFF.

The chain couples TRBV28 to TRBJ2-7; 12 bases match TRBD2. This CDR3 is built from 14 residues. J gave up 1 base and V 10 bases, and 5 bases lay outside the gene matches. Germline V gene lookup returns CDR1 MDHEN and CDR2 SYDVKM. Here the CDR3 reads CANDLAGGSYEQYF. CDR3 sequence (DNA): TGTGCCAACGATCTAGCGGGAGGGTCCTACGAGCAGTACTTC. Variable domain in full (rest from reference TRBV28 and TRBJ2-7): DVKVTQSSRYLVKRTGEKVFLECVQDMDHENMFWYRQDPGLGLRLIYFSYDVKMKEKGDIPEGYSVSREKKERFSLILESASTNQTSMYLCANDLAGGSYEQYFGPGTRLTVT.

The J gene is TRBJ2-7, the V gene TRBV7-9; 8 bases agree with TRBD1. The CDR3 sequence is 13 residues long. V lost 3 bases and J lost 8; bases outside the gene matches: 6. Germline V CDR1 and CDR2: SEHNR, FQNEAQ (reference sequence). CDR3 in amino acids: CASSFGQGEQQYF. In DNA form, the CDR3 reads TGTGCCAGCAGCTTCGGACAGGGAGAGCAGCAGTACTTC. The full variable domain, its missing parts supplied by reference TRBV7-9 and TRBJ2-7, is DTGVSQNPRHKITKRGQNVTFRCDPISEHNRLYWYRQTLGQGPEFLTYFQNEAQLEKSRLLSDRFSAERPKGSFSTLEIQRTEQGDSAMYLCASSFGQGEQQYFGPGTRLTVT.

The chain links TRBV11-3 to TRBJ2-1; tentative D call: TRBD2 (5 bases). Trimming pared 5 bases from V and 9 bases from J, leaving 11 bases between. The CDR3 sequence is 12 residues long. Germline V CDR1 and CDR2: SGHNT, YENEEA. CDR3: CASSAGRGEQFF. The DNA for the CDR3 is TGTGCCAGCAGCGCCGGACGGGGTGAGCAGTTCTTC. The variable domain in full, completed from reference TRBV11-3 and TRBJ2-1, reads EAGVVQSPRYKIIEKKQPVAFWCNPISGHNTLYWYLQNLGQGPELLIRYENEEAVDDSQLPKDRFSAERLKGVDSTLKIQPAELGDSAVYLCASSAGRGEQFFGPGTRLTVL.

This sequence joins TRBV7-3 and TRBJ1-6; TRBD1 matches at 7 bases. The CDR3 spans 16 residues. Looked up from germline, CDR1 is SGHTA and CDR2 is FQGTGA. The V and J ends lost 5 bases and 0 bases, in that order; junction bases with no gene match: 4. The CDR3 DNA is TGTGCCAGCAGCCGGACAGGCGGCTCCTATAATTCACCCCTCCACTTT. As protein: CASSRTGGSYNSPLHF.

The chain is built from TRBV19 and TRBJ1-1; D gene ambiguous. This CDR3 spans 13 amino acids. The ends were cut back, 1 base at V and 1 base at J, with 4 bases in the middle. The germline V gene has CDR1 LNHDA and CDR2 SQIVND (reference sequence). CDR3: CASSIGGNTEAFF. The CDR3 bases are TGTGCCAGTAGTATAGGAGGGAACACTGAAGCTTTCTTT.

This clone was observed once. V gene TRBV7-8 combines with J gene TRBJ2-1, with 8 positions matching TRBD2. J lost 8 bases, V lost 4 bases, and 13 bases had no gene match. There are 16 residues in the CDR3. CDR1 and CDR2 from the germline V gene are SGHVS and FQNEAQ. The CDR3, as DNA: TGTGCCAGCAGCTCGGGACTAGGACGGGAGAGGGATGAGCAGTTCTTC. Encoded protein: CASSSGLGRERDEQFF.

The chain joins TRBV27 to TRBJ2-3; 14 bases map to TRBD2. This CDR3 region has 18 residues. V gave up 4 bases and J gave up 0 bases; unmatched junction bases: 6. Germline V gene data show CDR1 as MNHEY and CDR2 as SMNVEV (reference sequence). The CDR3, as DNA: TGTGCCAGCAGTTCCCCGGGACTAGCGGGAGCCAGCACAGATACGCAGTATTTT. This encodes CASSSPGLAGASTDTQYF.

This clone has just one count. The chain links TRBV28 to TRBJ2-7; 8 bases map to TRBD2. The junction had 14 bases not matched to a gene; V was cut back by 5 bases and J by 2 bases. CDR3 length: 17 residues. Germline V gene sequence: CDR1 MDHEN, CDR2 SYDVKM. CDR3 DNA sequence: TGTGCCAGCAGTCAACCCGCCGGGAGGGCCTCCCCCTACGAGCAGTACTTC. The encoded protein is CASSQPAGRASPYEQYF. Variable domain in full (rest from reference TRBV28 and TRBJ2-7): DVKVTQSSRYLVKRTGEKVFLECVQDMDHENMFWYRQDPGLGLRLIYFSYDVKMKEKGDIPEGYSVSREKKERFSLILESASTNQTSMYLCASSQPAGRASPYEQYFGPGTRLTVT.

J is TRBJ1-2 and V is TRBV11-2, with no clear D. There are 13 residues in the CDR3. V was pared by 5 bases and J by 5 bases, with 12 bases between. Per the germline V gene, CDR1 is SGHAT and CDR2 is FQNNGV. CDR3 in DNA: TGTGCCAGCAGCCCTGCGGAGCGGTATGGCTACACCTTC. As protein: CASSPAERYGYTF.

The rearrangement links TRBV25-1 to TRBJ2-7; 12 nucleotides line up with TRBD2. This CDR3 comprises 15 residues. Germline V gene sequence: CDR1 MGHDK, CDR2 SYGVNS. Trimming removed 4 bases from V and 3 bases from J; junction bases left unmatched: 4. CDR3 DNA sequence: TGTGCCAGCAGTGCCCCGGGACTAGCGGGCTACGAGCAGTACTTC. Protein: CASSAPGLAGYEQYF.

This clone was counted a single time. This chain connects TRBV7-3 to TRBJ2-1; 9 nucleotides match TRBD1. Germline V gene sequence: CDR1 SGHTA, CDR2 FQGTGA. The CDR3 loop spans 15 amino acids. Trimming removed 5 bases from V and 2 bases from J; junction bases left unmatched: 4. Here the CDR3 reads CASSPDRGTYNEQFF. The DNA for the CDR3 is TGTGCCAGCAGCCCAGACAGGGGGACCTACAATGAGCAGTTCTTC.

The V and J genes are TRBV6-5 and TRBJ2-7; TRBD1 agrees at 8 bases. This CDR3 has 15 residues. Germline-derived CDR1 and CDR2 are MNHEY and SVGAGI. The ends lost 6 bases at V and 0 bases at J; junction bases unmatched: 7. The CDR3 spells CASSLDRALSYEQYF. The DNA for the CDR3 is TGTGCCAGCAGCTTGGACAGGGCCCTCTCCTACGAGCAGTACTTC.

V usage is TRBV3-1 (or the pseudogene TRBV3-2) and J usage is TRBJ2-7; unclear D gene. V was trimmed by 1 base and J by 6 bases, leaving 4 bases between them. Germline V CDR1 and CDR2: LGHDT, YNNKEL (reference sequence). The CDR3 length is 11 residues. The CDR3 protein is CASSQASEQYF. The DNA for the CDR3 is TGTGCCAGCAGCCAAGCGAGCGAGCAGTACTTC.

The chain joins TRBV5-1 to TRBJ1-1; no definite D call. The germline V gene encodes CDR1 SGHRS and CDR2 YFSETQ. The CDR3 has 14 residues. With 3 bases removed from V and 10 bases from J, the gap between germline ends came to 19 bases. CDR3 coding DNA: TGCGCCAGCAGCTCGACACCTGCTGCTGTTGTAGCTTTCTTT. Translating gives CASSSTPAAVVAFF. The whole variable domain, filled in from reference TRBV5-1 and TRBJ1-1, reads KAGVTQTPRYLIKTRGQQVTLSCSPISGHRSVSWYQQTPGQGLQFLFEYFSETQRNKGNFPGRFSGRQFSNSRSEMNVSTLELGDSALYLCASSSTPAAVVAFFGQGTRLTVV.

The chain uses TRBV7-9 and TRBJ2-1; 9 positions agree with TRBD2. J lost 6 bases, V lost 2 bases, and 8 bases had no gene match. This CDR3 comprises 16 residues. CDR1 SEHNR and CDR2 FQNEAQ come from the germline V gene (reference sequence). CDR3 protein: CASSLWGREGRNEQFF. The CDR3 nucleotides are TGTGCCAGCAGCTTATGGGGGCGGGAGGGCCGCAATGAGCAGTTCTTC.

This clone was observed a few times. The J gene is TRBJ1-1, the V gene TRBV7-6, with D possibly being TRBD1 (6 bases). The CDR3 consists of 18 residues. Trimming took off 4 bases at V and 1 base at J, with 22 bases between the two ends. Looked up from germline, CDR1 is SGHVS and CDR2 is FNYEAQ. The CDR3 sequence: CASSSAVTGKTPNTEAFF. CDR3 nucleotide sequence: TGTGCCAGCAGCTCTGCAGTGACAGGAAAGACTCCGAACACTGAAGCTTTCTTT.

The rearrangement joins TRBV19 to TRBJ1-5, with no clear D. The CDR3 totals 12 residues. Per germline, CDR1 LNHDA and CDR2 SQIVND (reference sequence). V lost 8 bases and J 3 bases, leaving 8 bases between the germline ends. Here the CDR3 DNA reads TGTGCCAGTCGGGTAGACAATCAGCCCCAGCATTTT. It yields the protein CASRVDNQPQHF.

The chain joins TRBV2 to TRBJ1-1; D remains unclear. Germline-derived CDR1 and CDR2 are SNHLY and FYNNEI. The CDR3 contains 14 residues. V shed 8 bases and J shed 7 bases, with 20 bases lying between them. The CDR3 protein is CASSLGVEGGEAFF. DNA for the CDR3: TGTGCCAGCTCCCTCGGGGTTGAGGGCGGTGAAGCTTTCTTT.

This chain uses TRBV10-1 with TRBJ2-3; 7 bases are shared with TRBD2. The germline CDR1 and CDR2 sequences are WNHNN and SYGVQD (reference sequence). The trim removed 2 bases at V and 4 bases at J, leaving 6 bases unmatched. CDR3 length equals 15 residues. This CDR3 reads CASSEGGGSSDTQYF. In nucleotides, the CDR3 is TGCGCCAGCAGTGAGGGTGGCGGGAGTTCAGATACGCAGTATTTT.

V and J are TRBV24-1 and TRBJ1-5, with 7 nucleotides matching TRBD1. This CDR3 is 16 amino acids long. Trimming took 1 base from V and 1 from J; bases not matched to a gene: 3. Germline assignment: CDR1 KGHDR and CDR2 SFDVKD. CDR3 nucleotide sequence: TGTGCCACCAGTGATTTAAAGGGGGCGAGCAATCAGCCCCAGCATTTT. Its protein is CATSDLKGASNQPQHF.

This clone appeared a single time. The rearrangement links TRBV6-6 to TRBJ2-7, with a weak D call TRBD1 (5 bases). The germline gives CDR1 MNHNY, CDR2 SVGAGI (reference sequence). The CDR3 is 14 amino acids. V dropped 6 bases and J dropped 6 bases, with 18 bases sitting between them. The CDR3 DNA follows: TGTGCCAGCAGAGAGCACAGGAGTGCCACCGAGCAGTACTTC. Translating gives CASREHRSATEQYF.

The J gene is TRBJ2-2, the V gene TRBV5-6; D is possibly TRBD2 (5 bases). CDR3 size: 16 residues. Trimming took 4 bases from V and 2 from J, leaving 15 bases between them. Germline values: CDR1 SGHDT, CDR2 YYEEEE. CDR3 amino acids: CASSHPKTGNTGELFF. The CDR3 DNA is TGTGCCAGCAGCCACCCAAAGACGGGAAACACCGGGGAGCTGTTTTTT.

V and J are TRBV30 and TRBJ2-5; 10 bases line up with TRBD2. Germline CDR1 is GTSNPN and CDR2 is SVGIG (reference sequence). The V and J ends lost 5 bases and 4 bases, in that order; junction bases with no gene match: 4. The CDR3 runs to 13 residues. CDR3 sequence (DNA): TGTGCCTGGCGGACTAGCGGTTTAGAGACCCAGTACTTC. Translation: CAWRTSGLETQYF.